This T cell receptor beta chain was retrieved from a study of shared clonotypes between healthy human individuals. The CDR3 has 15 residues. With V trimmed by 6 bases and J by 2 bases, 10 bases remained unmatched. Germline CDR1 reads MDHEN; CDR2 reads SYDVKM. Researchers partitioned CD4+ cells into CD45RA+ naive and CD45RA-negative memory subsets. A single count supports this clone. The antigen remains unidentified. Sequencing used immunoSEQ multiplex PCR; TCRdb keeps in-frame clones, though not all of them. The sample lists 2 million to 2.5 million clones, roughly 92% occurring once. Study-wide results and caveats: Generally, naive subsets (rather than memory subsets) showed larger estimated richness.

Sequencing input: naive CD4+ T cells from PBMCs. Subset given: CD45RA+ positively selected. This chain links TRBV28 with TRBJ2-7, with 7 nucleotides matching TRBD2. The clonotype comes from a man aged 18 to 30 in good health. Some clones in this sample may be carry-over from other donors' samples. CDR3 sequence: CASRTSSGDPYEQYF. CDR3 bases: TGTGCCAGCAGAACCTCCAGCGGGGATCCCTACGAGCAGTACTTC.